Listed here is a single TCR beta chain. Its antigen is currently unknown. Between the trimmed V and J ends, which lost 7 bases and 0 bases, there was a span of 19 bases. Looked up from germline, CDR1 is SGHNT and CDR2 is YYREEE (reference sequence). This CDR3 contains 17 residues. The sample belongs to a study of graft-versus-host responses after intestinal transplantation. The study, taken as a whole, reports: GvH clones surfaced in recipient marrow, some emerging earlier in ileum or blood. Early after transplant, HvG declines were associated with peak levels of circulating GvH clones.

Using immunoSEQ multiplex PCR, the repertoire was profiled, and TCRdb retains in-frame clones only, with some absent. Among 14,000 to 15,000 clones listed, approximately 96% were seen once. Specimen: PBMCs, collected 9 days after transplant. J is TRBJ1-4 and V is TRBV5-4; tentatively, D is TRBD1 (6 bases). This TCR was sampled from a human patient who received an intestinal transplant, so some T cells may come from the graft donor. In nucleotides, the CDR3 is TGTGCCAGCGGTACTTGGCAGGGGCGATCAACTAATGAAAAACTGTTTTTT. Protein sequence: CASGTWQGRSTNEKLFF. Together with reference TRBV5-4 and TRBJ1-4, the CDR3 gives the full variable domain: ETGVTQSPTHLIKTRGQQVTLRCSSQSGHNTVSWYQQALGQGPQFIFQYYREEENGRGNFPPRFSGLQFPNYSSELNVNALELDDSALYLCASGTWQGRSTNEKLFFGSGTQLSVL.